The next 21 T cell receptor beta chains were all read from a single sample in a study of blood T cell repertoires in COVID-19. Profiling relied on immunoSEQ multiplex PCR, and the TCRdb table lists in-frame clones only, not all of them. The sample carries hundreds of thousands of clones, just under 90% recorded once. Material: PBMCs or T cells enriched from blood (not recorded which). These receptors were collected from a woman in her 50s who had been exposed to COVID-19.

The chain links TRBV6-5 to TRBJ1-5, with no clear D. CDR1 is MNHEY and CDR2 is SVGAGI in the germline V gene. Trimming left V 6 bases short and J 0 bases short, with 6 bases between. The CDR3 contains 13 residues. The chain's CDR3 is CASRGNSNQPQHF. CDR3 in DNA: TGTGCCAGCAGGGGCAATAGCAATCAGCCCCAGCATTTT.

V usage is TRBV21-1 and J usage is TRBJ2-3; the table gives TRBD2 as D, unverified against the DNA. TRBV21-1 is assigned pseudogene status. The CDR3 runs to 20 residues. CDR3 sequence (DNA): TGTGCCAGCAGCAATTTTCTCCTTGCGGGGGGGCCTTGGGTCACAGATACGCAGTATTTT. Translation gives CASSNFLLAGGPWVTDTQYF.

The chain joins TRBV19 to TRBJ1-1, with D possibly TRBD1 on 6 matching bases. CDR3 length equals 14 residues. Germline V lookup: CDR1 LNHDA, CDR2 SQIVND (reference sequence). V lost 7 bases and J lost 0, with 12 bases in between. The CDR3 sequence: CASNPTGLNTEAFF. DNA of the CDR3: TGTGCCAGTAATCCTACAGGGTTGAACACTGAAGCTTTCTTT.

V gene TRBV30 combines with J gene TRBJ1-5; D is ambiguous. CDR3 length equals 15 residues. V dropped 0 bases and J dropped 7 bases, with 16 bases sitting between them. Germline V gene data show CDR1 as GTSNPN and CDR2 as SVGIG (reference sequence). The DNA of the CDR3 is TGTGCCTGGAGTGTAGGTGGGAATGAGGGACAGCCCCAGCATTTT. Encoded protein: CAWSVGGNEGQPQHF.

This sequence joins TRBV5-5 and TRBJ2-7, with D possibly being TRBD1 (5 bases). CDR3 length: 15 residues. Trimming cost V 4 bases and J 3 bases, with 17 bases left between them. CDR1 is SGHKS and CDR2 is YYEKEE in the germline V gene (reference sequence). The CDR3 coding sequence is TGTGCCAGCAGCCTAGTAAACAGGAGAAACTACGAGCAGTACTTC. Translated: CASSLVNRRNYEQYF.

This chain joins TRBV27 and TRBJ1-5; 7 bases line up with TRBD1. V lost 5 bases, J lost 5 bases, and 9 bases stayed unmatched. The CDR3 runs 15 residues. From germline, CDR1 is MNHEY and CDR2 SMNVEV (reference sequence). The DNA of the CDR3 is TGTGCCAGCAGTCCACGGACAGGATCCTATCAGCCCCAGCATTTT. Protein: CASSPRTGSYQPQHF.

The rearrangement uses TRBV6-4 and TRBJ2-5; TRBD2 aligns across 8 bases. V was pared by 3 bases and J by 5 bases, with 8 bases of the junction left unmatched. CDR1 and CDR2 (germline): MRHNA, SNTAGT. This CDR3 region has 15 residues. As DNA, the CDR3 is TGTGCCAGCAGTGAACATAGCGGGGCTGGGGAGACCCAGTACTTC. It encodes CASSEHSGAGETQYF.

This clone was seen a few times. J is TRBJ1-3 and V is TRBV2; a possible D gene is TRBD1 (5 bases). CDR1 and CDR2 from the germline V gene are SNHLY and FYNNEI. Deletions cut 6 bases from V and 8 bases from J, with 11 bases between. The CDR3 has 12 residues. The CDR3 is CASSTGLDTIYF. The CDR3 nucleotides are TGTGCCAGCAGCACAGGTCTGGACACCATATATTTT.

A few counts support this clone. The genes are TRBV7-2 and TRBJ2-1; 7 bases are shared with TRBD2. The CDR3 totals 15 residues. V was pared by 1 base and J by 9 bases, with 9 bases of the junction left unmatched. Germline V gene sequence: CDR1 SGHTA, CDR2 FQGNSA. This chain's CDR3 is CASSLVLTSDLEQFF. CDR3 bases: TGTGCCAGCAGCTTAGTTCTTACTAGCGATCTTGAGCAGTTCTTC.

Turning to this clone: One junction end disagrees with the germline gene, perhaps due to a read error. The chain carries TRBV7-7 and TRBJ2-3, with 10 bases fitting TRBD2. The CDR3 has 15 residues. Germline assignment: CDR1 SSHAT and CDR2 FNYEAQ (reference sequence). Here the CDR3 DNA reads TGTGCTAGCAGCCCGGGACTAGCGCGCACAGATACGCAGTATTTT. This gives the protein CASSPGLARTDTQYF.

The chain combines TRBV6-5 with TRBJ2-5, with 8 bases lining up with TRBD1. The CDR3 is 15 amino acids. V was pared by 5 bases and J by 5 bases, with 10 bases of the junction left unmatched. From germline, CDR1 is MNHEY and CDR2 SVGAGI. DNA of the CDR3: TGTGCCAGCAGTACCACCCGGACAGGGAAGGAGACCCAGTACTTC. Translating gives CASSTTRTGKETQYF.

The rearrangement uses TRBV4-1 and TRBJ2-1; 10 bases are a match to TRBD2. Trimming at V came to 3 bases and at J to 3 bases, leaving 5 bases not matched to a gene. CDR3 length: 16 amino acids. Looked up from germline, CDR1 is MGHRA and CDR2 is YSYEKL. Here the CDR3 DNA reads TGCGCCAGCAGCCAGCTAGCGGGGGCCATCTACAATGAGCAGTTCTTC. This sequence encodes CASSQLAGAIYNEQFF.

The chain has TRBV28 and TRBJ1-2; D perhaps matches TRBD1 (5 bases). This CDR3 is built from 16 residues. V was clipped by 3 bases and J by 1 base, with 15 bases between them. Germline CDR1 is MDHEN and CDR2 is SYDVKM. This chain's CDR3 is CASSFGGGFHNYGYTF. The CDR3 region has the DNA TGTGCCAGCAGTTTTGGCGGGGGGTTCCATAACTATGGCTACACCTTC.

The CDR3 here is CASSVNPGTNTGELFF. In DNA form, the CDR3 reads TGTGCCAGTAGTGTAAACCCCGGGACGAACACCGGGGAGCTGTTTTTT. The chain links TRBV19 to TRBJ2-2; maybe TRBD2 (5 bases). V lost 5 bases and J lost 0, with 13 bases in between. CDR3 size: 16 residues. Germline CDR1 reads LNHDA; CDR2 reads SQIVND (reference sequence).

The rearrangement links TRBV10-3 to TRBJ1-1; D gene ambiguous. V shed 5 bases and J shed 1 base, with 17 bases lying between them. Germline V gene sequence: CDR1 ENHRY, CDR2 SYGVKD. The CDR3 runs to 16 residues. CDR3 protein: CAISPNKQKTNTEAFF. CDR3 DNA: TGTGCCATCAGTCCGAACAAACAGAAAACGAACACTGAAGCTTTCTTT.

This clone was seen a single time. CDR3 nucleotides: TGCAGTGCTAGTCACCAGGCTTTAGCCAAAAACATTCAGTACTTC. This translates into CSASHQALAKNIQYF. V is TRBV20-1 and J is TRBJ2-4; D unresolved. The germline CDR1 and CDR2 sequences are DFQATT and SNEGSKA (reference sequence). The V end was cut by 3 bases, the J end by 0 bases, with 12 bases between. The CDR3 is 15 residues long.

The rearrangement uses TRBV9 and TRBJ1-6; the D is unclear. The CDR3 covers 14 residues. Trimming took off 0 bases at V and 8 bases at J, with 9 bases between the two ends. Germline V gives CDR1 SGDLS, CDR2 YYNGEE. Here the CDR3 reads CASSVGNGDSPLHF. The CDR3 DNA follows: TGTGCCAGCAGCGTAGGGAACGGGGATTCACCCCTCCACTTT.

This clone was seen once. The chain has TRBV30 and TRBJ1-1; no clear D gene. Trimming took off 3 bases at V and 10 bases at J, with 12 bases between the two ends. Per germline, CDR1 GTSNPN and CDR2 SVGIG (reference sequence). This CDR3 has 11 residues. CDR3 bases: TGTGCCTGGAGGACGGGTTACGTAGCTTTCTTT. It yields the protein CAWRTGYVAFF.

The rearrangement joins TRBV5-1 to TRBJ1-2; 10 bases match TRBD1. CDR1 and CDR2 (germline): SGHRS, YFSETQ. Losses at the gene ends were 1 base for V and 6 bases for J; bases not matched to a gene: 3. The CDR3 spans 14 residues. CDR3 loop: CASSLRGQGNGYTF. In DNA form, the CDR3 reads TGCGCCAGCAGCTTGAGGGGACAGGGGAATGGCTACACCTTC.

This clone has just one count. The chain recombines TRBV7-9 with TRBJ1-6, with TRBD1 as a possible D gene (5 bases). Germline V gene data show CDR1 as SEHNR and CDR2 as FQNEAQ (reference sequence). This CDR3 region has 16 residues. V gave up 5 bases and J gave up 3 bases, with 14 bases separating them. In DNA form, the CDR3 reads TGTGCCAGCAGCCCCCTGCGGGGGAACTATAATTCACCCCTCCACTTT. Residues: CASSPLRGNYNSPLHF.

The gene calls are TRBV7-2 and TRBJ2-2, with 8 bases that match TRBD2. Germline CDR1 SGHTA, CDR2 FQGNSA. V was pared by 4 bases and J by 7 bases, with 5 bases of the junction left unmatched. This CDR3 contains 14 residues. The CDR3 reads CASSSGGAVGELFF. Here the CDR3 DNA reads TGTGCCAGCAGCTCCGGGGGGGCGGTCGGGGAGCTGTTTTTT.